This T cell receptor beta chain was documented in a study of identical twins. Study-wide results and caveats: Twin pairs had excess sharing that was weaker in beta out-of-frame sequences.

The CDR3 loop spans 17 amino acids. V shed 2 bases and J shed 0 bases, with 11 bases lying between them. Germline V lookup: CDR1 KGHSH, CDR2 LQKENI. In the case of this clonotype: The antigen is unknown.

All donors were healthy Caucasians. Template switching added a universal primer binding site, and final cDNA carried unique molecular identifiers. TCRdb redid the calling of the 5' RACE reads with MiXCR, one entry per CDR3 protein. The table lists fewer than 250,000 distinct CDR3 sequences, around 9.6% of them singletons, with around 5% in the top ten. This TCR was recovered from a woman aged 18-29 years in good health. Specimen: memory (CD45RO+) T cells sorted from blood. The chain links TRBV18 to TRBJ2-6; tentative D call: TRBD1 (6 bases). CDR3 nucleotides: TGTGCCAGCTCACCAGTGAGAGGGGGCTCTGGGGCCAACGTCCTGACTTTC. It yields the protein CASSPVRGGSGANVLTF.